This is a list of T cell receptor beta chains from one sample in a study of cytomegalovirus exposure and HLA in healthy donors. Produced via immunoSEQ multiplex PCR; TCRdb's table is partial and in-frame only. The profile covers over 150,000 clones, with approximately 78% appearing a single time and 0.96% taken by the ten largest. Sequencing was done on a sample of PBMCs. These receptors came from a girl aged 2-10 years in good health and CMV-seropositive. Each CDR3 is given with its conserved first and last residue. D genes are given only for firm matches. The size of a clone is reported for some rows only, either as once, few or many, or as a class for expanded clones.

CASSPLTGGSYEQYF	TGCGCCAGCAGCCCCCTTACGGGAGGGAGCTACGAGCAGTACTTC	TRBJ2-7	.	TRBV4-1	15	TRBD2
CASIGQGFADTQYF	TGTGCCAGCATCGGACAGGGTTTCGCAGATACGCAGTATTTT	TRBJ2-3	few	TRBV27	14	TRBD1
CASSGPSGSTYEQYF	TGTGCCAGCAGTGGCCCTAGCGGAAGTACCTACGAGCAGTACTTC	TRBJ2-7	.	TRBV2	15	TRBD2
CAIRKGEVGEAFF	TGTGCCATCAGGAAGGGGGAAGTAGGTGAAGCTTTCTTT	TRBJ1-1	once	TRBV10-3	13	.
CASAREGVEETQYF	TGTGCCAGTGCCAGGGAGGGAGTGGAGGAGACCCAGTACTTC	TRBJ2-5	few	TRBV19	14	TRBD2
CAWTGTGVTGGGYTF	TGTGCCTGGACCGGGACAGGCGTCACCGGTGGCGGCTACACCTTC	TRBJ1-2	.	TRBV30	15	TRBD1
CASSSGLQTYGYTF	TGTGCCAGCAGTTCGGGATTACAGACCTATGGCTACACCTTC	TRBJ1-2	.	TRBV28	14	.
CATSQGGEKDEQFF	TGTGCCACCTCCCAAGGAGGGGAGAAGGATGAGCAGTTCTTC	TRBJ2-1	.	TRBV15	14	.
CASSEGTGGTEAFF	TGTGCCAGTAGTGAGGGGACAGGGGGAACTGAAGCTTTCTTT	TRBJ1-1	.	TRBV19	14	TRBD1
CASSIVRTDYGYTF	TGTGCCAGTAGTATAGTTCGGACAGACTATGGCTACACCTTC	TRBJ1-2	.	TRBV19	14	.
CASRIWIAENTGELFF	TGTGCCAGTAGGATATGGATAGCGGAGAACACCGGGGAGCTGTTTTTT	TRBJ2-2	.	TRBV19	16	.
CASSPDSENTEAFF	TGTGCCAGCAGCCCGGACTCAGAGAACACTGAAGCTTTCTTT	TRBJ1-1	.	TRBV5-4	14	.
CASSPRTGSSYGYTF	TGTGCCAGCAGCCCGAGGACAGGGTCGAGCTATGGCTACACCTTC	TRBJ1-2	.	TRBV11-2	15	TRBD1
CASSLMQGHTDTQYF	TGCGCCAGCAGCTTGATGCAGGGGCACACAGATACGCAGTATTTT	TRBJ2-3	once	TRBV5-1	15	.
CASELDRTNYGYTF	TGTGCCAGCGAACTGGACAGGACTAACTATGGCTACACCTTC	TRBJ1-2	.	TRBV6-1	14	TRBD1
CAISEFAAADEQYF	TGTGCCATCAGTGAGTTCGCGGCGGCGGACGAGCAGTACTTC	TRBJ2-7	.	TRBV10-3	14	.
CASSEDRVGTEAFF	TGTGCCAGCAGTGAAGACAGGGTGGGGACTGAAGCTTTCTTT	TRBJ1-1	.	TRBV2	14	.
CASSWGGTDTQYF	TGTGCCAGCAGTTGGGGGGGCACAGATACGCAGTATTTT	TRBJ2-3	.	TRBV28	13	.
CASSVVSSGSPIYPTDTQYF	TGTGCCAGCAGCGTAGTGAGTAGCGGGAGTCCCATTTACCCCACAGATACGCAGTATTTT	TRBJ2-3	.	TRBV9	20	TRBD2
CASMGLGAPDTQYF	TGTGCCAGCATGGGTCTCGGAGCACCAGATACGCAGTATTTT	TRBJ2-3	.	TRBV7-9	14	.
CASSHRDYNEQFF	TGTGCCAGCAGCCACCGGGACTACAATGAGCAGTTCTTC	TRBJ2-1	.	TRBV11-3	13	.
CASSLLGVNTEAFF	TGTGCCAGCAGTTTACTAGGGGTTAACACTGAAGCTTTCTTT	TRBJ1-1	.	TRBV27	14	.
CASRVSGSSYNEQFF	TGTGCCAGCAGGGTTAGCGGGAGCTCCTACAATGAGCAGTTCTTC	TRBJ2-1	.	TRBV6-1	15	TRBD2